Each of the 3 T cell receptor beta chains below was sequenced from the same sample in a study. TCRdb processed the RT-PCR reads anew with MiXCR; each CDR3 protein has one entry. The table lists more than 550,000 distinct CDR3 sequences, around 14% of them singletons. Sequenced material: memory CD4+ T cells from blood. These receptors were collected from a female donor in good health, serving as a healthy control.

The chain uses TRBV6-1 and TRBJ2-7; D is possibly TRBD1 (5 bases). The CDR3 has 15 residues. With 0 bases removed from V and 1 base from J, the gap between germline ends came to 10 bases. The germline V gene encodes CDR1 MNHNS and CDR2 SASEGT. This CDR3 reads CASSEALGPSYEQYF. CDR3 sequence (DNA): TGTGCCAGCAGTGAAGCGCTGGGGCCGTCCTACGAGCAGTACTTC.

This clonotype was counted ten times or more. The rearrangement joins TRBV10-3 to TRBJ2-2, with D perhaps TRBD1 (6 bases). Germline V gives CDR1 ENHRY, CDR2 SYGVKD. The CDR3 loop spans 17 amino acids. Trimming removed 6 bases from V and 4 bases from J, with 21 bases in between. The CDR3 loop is CAISPPPGAKSTGELFF. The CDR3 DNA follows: TGTGCCATCAGCCCCCCTCCAGGGGCGAAGAGCACCGGGGAGCTGTTTTTT.

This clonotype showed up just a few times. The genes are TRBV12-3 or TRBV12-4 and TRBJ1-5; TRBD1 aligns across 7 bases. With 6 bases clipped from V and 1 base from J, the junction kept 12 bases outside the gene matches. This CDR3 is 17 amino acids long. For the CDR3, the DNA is TGTGCCAGCAGCGTCCTCCAGGGGGGACTAAGCAATCAGCCCCAGCATTTT. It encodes CASSVLQGGLSNQPQHF.